The rows below give T cell receptor beta chains drawn from one sample of a study of cytomegalovirus exposure and HLA in healthy donors. This table comes from immunoSEQ multiplex PCR, and its TCRdb copy is limited to in-frame clones, with some not included. The data contain about 190,000 clones, roughly 79% of them singletons. Material for sequencing was PBMCs. The receptor source for this set is a woman in her late teens or twenties in good health and CMV-seronegative. Both conserved end residues are part of each CDR3.

j_gene	v_gene	CDR3aa
TRBJ2-7	TRBV11-1	CASSLAAGHAYEQYF
TRBJ1-3	TRBV4-1	CASVDRGRGGNTIYF
TRBJ2-5	TRBV5-8	CASSWGGGQETQYF
TRBJ2-2	TRBV18	CASSPDRGHTGELFF
TRBJ2-3	TRBV28	CASAATTRLYTQYF
TRBJ1-3	TRBV5-1	CASSISGFDSGNTIYF
TRBJ1-1	TRBV29-1	CSVEGGMNTEAFF
TRBJ2-1	TRBV7-9	CSSSLVRLATSYNEQFF
TRBJ2-1	TRBV7-3	CASSSGTGSSYNEQFF
TRBJ1-6	TRBV7-8	CASSNRDRVNSPLHF
TRBJ2-6	TRBV5-1	CASSLDSSGANVLTF
TRBJ1-1	TRBV2	CASSEEGGTEAFF
TRBJ1-5	TRBV27	CASSSRGNQPQHF
TRBJ1-1	TRBV5-4	CASSLVQGPTVNTEAFF
TRBJ2-7	TRBV11-3	CASSLSGDFGEQYF
TRBJ2-5	TRBV7-2	CASSTRTGGGETQYF
TRBJ1-2	TRBV4-2	CASSQDQAASNYGYTF
TRBJ1-1	TRBV2	CASSGQGGNTEAFF
TRBJ1-3	TRBV28	CASNRGGSGGNTIYF
TRBJ1-4	TRBV7-6	CASSLAPGGDNEKLFF
TRBJ1-1	TRBV30	CAWTSGTAYFAAFF
TRBJ1-5	TRBV18	CASSPQQGQGQPQHF
TRBJ1-1	TRBV29-1	CSVEDRGNTEAFF
TRBJ1-1	TRBV6-1	CASRLDGGPTEAFF
TRBJ1-1	TRBV10-3	CAISESGVGTEAFF
TRBJ2-7	TRBV15	CATSGAGTSYEQYF
TRBJ1-1	TRBV27	CASSLLHRGGNTEAFF
TRBJ2-7	TRBV27	CASSSRTGGNEQYF
TRBJ2-1	TRBV7-2	CASTPGLAQNEQFF
TRBJ2-3	TRBV9	CASSVDSYTDTQYF
TRBJ2-7	TRBV28	CASSPPGVSEQYF
TRBJ2-5	TRBV27	CASSSPTSGGQETQYF
TRBJ2-3	TRBV19	CASRGGATDTQYF
TRBJ1-1	TRBV4-1	CASSPTKRNTEAFF
TRBJ2-1	TRBV5-1	CASSPGDSRDEQFF
TRBJ1-5	TRBV6-1	CASSEFIGTVYQPQHF
TRBJ2-7	TRBV28	CASSSEVYEQYF
TRBJ2-5	TRBV6-1	CASLPDRDVETQYF
TRBJ2-2	TRBV11-2	CATTGTGRSGELFF
TRBJ1-1	TRBV11-2	CASSSNRGNTEAFF
TRBJ2-3	TRBV10-1	CASSEGGVGADTQYF
TRBJ2-5	TRBV6-1	CASSEFAAGQETQYF
TRBJ2-7	TRBV2	CASRGRWLSREVGPYEQYF
TRBJ1-3	TRBV10-3	CASGGNTIYF
TRBJ2-2	TRBV6-1	CASSEAWGQGVTGELFF
TRBJ2-1	TRBV10-1	CASSLPGFNEQFF
TRBJ2-7	TRBV19	CASSMYVTRGSYEQYF
TRBJ2-2	TRBV4-3	CASSQDISGGVTGELFF
TRBJ1-2	TRBV7-3	CASSGSGESFGYTF
TRBJ1-6	TRBV29-1	CSVRTGGDSPLHF
TRBJ2-7	TRBV7-9	CASSRTSGMLYEQYF
TRBJ2-1	TRBV9	CASSVEPGEQFF
TRBJ1-1	TRBV6-5	CASSDQGQGNTEAFF
TRBJ2-3	TRBV5-1	CASSPGDRGGTDTQYF